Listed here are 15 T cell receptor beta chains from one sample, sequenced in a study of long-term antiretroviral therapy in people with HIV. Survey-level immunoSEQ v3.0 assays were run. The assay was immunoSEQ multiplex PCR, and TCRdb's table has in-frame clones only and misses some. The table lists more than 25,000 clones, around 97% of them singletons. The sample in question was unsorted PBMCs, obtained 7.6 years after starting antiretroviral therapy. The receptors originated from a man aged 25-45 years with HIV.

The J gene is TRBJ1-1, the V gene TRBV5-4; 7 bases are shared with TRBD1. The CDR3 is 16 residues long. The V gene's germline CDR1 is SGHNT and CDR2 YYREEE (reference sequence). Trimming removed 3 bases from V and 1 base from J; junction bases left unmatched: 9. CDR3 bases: TGTGCCAGCAGCTCCTCACAGGGGTCGGCGAACACTGAAGCTTTCTTT. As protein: CASSSSQGSANTEAFF.

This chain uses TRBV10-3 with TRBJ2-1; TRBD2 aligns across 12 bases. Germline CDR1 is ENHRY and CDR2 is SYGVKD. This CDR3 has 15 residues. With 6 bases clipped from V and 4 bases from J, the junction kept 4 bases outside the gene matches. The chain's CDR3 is CAIRRTSGGYNEQFF. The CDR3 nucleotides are TGTGCCATCAGAAGAACTAGCGGGGGGTACAATGAGCAGTTCTTC.

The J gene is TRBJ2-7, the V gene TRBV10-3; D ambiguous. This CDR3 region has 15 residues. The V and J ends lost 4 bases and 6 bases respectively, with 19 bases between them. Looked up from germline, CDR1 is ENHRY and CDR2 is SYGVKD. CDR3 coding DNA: TGTGCCATCAGTGTGGGTCCTTGGGCGAATAGCGAGCAGTACTTC. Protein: CAISVGPWANSEQYF.

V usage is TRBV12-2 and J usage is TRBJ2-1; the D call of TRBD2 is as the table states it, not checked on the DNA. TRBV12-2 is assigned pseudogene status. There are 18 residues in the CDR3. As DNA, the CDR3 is TGTGCAAGTCGCTCCGTGGGCGGGAGCGAAGCCTCCTACAATGAGCAGTTCTTC. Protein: CASRSVGGSEASYNEQFF.

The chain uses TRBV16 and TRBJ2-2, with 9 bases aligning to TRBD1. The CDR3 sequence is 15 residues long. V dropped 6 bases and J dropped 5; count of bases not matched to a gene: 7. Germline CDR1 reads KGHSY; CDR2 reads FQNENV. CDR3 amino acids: CASSPDRGKTGELFF. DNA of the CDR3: TGTGCCAGCAGTCCCGACAGGGGGAAAACCGGGGAGCTGTTTTTT.

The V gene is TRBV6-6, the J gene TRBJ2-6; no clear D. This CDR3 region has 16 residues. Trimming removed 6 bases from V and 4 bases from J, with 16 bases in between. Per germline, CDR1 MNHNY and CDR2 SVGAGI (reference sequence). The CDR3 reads CASSESLARGANVLTF. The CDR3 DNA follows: TGTGCCAGCAGCGAGTCCCTGGCAAGGGGGGCCAACGTCCTGACTTTC.

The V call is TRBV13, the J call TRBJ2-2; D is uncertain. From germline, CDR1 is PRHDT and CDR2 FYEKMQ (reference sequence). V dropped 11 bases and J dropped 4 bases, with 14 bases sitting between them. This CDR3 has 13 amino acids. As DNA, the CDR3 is TGTGCCCTCAGCAAGTGGGGCACCGGGGAGCTGTTTTTT. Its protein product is CALSKWGTGELFF.

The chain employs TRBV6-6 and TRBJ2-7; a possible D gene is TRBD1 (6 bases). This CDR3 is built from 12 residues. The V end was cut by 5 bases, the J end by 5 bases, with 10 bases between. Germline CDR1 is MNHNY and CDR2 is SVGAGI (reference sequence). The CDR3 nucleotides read TGTGCCAGCAGTGCACAGGGCAACGAGCAGTACTTC. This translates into CASSAQGNEQYF.

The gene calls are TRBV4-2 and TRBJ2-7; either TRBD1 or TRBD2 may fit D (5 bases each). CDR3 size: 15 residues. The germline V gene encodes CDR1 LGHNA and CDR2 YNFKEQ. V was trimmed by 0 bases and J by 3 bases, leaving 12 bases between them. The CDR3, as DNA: TGTGCCAGCAGCCAAGAGGGGCCTGGAGGCTACGAGCAGTACTTC. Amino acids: CASSQEGPGGYEQYF.

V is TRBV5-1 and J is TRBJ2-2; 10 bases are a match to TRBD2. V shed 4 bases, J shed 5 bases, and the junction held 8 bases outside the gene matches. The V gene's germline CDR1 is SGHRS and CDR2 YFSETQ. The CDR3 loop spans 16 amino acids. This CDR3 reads CASSIWTSGATGELFF. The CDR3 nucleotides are TGCGCCAGCAGCATATGGACTAGCGGCGCAACCGGGGAGCTGTTTTTT.

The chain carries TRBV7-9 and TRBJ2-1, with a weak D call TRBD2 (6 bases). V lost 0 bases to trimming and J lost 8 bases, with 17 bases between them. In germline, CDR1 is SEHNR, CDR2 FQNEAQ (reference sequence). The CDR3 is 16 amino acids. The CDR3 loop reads CASSLAAGLFYDEQFF. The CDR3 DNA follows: TGTGCCAGCAGCTTAGCTGCGGGACTGTTTTATGATGAGCAGTTCTTC.

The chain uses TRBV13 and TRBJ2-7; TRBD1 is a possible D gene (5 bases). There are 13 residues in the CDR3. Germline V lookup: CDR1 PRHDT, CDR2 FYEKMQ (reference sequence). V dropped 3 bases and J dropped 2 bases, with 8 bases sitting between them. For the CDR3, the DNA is TGTGCCAGCAGCTTTGGCAGGGCCTACGAGCAGTACTTC. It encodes CASSFGRAYEQYF.

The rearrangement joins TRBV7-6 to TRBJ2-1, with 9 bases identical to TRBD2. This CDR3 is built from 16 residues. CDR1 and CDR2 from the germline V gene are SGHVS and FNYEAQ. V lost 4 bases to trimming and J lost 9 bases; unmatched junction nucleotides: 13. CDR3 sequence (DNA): TGTGCCAGCAGCTCCCCCCCGGGTAGCGGGAGTCGTGAGCAGTTCTTC. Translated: CASSSPPGSGSREQFF. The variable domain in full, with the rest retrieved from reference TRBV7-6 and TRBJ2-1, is GAGVSQSPRYKVTKRGQDVALRCDPISGHVSLYWYRQALGQGPEFLTYFNYEAQQDKSGLPNDRFSAERPEGSISTLTIQRTEQRDSAMYRCASSSPPGSGSREQFFGPGTRLTVL.

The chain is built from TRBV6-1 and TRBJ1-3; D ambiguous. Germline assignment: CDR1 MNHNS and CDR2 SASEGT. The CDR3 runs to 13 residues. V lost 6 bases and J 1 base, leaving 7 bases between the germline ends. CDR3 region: CASRVLSGNTIYF. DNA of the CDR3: TGTGCCAGCAGGGTCCTATCTGGAAACACCATATATTTT.

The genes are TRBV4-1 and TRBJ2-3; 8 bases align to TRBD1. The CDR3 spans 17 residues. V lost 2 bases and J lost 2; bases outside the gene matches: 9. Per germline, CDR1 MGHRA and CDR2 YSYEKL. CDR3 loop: CASSQQTGGLYTDTQYF. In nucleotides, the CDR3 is TGCGCCAGCAGCCAACAAACAGGGGGTCTCTACACAGATACGCAGTATTTT.